The T cell receptor (beta chain) described here comes from a study of beta chain features in type 1 diabetes. Study-level points and caveats: The naive, central memory and Treg TCRB repertoires of patients appeared to be more similar to one another than those of healthy donors.

The study reverse transcribed the entire isolated RNA, so it sequenced expressed TCRB transcripts. Produced via immunoSEQ multiplex PCR; TCRdb's table is partial and in-frame only. The sample includes roughly 140,000 clones, 6.9% of them seen just once. Based on CD45RO/CCR7/CD25/CD127/CD95/CD27, CD4+ regulatory, stem cell-like memory, naive and central memory cells were sorted. Purity exceeded 98% in all sorted populations. Concerning this clone: Antigen specificity is unknown.

V dropped 5 bases and J dropped 2 bases, with 13 bases sitting between them. Germline-derived CDR1 and CDR2 are SGHTA and FQGNSA. The CDR3 loop spans 14 amino acids. Sequenced material: central memory CD4+ T cells from blood. The chain uses TRBV7-2 and TRBJ2-7; tentatively, D is TRBD1 (6 bases). The clonotype was recovered from a woman aged 30 to 39 in good health. CDR3 amino acids: CASSISRGTYEQYF. CDR3 sequence (DNA): TGTGCCAGCAGCATTAGCAGGGGTACCTACGAGCAGTACTTC.